Each of the 8 T cell receptor beta chains below was sequenced from the same sample in a study of cytomegalovirus exposure and HLA in healthy donors. The method was immunoSEQ multiplex PCR; TCRdb's version includes in-frame clones alone and lacks a portion of them. Among 110,000 to 150,000 clones listed, approximately 89% were seen once. Material: PBMCs. These receptors were obtained from a woman between 18 and 29 years old in good health and CMV-seropositive.

The V and J genes are TRBV6-5 and TRBJ1-4; D gene uncertain. V lost 6 bases to trimming and J lost 8 bases, with 16 bases between them. The CDR3 runs 14 residues. Per germline, CDR1 MNHEY and CDR2 SVGAGI. CDR3 in DNA: TGTGCCAGCAGCGCGCGGTTGTTTAGCGAAAAACTGTTTTTT. It yields the protein CASSARLFSEKLFF.

The chain carries TRBV5-4 and TRBJ2-7, with TRBD2 matching over 13 bases. Germline CDR1 reads SGHNT; CDR2 reads YYREEE (reference sequence). The trim removed 5 bases at V and 3 bases at J, leaving 5 bases unmatched. The CDR3 is 15 residues long. CDR3 nucleotides: TGTGCCAGCAGAACTAGCGGGGGGGCCAACTACGAGCAGTACTTC. It encodes CASRTSGGANYEQYF.

This clone came up many times. V is TRBV27 and J is TRBJ1-5, with D unresolved. Trimming stripped 6 bases from V and 0 bases from J, with 9 bases between. The CDR3 length is 14 residues. Germline loops: CDR1 MNHEY, CDR2 SMNVEV (reference sequence). The CDR3 sequence: CASRPGSSNQPQHF. The DNA of the CDR3 is TGTGCCAGCAGACCCGGTTCTAGCAATCAGCCCCAGCATTTT.

V gene TRBV9 combines with J gene TRBJ2-7; maybe TRBD2 (6 bases). Trimming cost V 4 bases and J 4 bases, with 15 bases left between them. Germline CDR1 SGDLS, CDR2 YYNGEE. The CDR3 is 14 residues long. DNA for the CDR3: TGTGCCAGCAGCCCAGGGACTTCGATATACGAGCAGTACTTC. Its protein is CASSPGTSIYEQYF. Supplemented by reference TRBV9 and TRBJ2-7, the full variable domain reads DSGVTQTPKHLITATGQRVTLRCSPRSGDLSVYWYQQSLDQGLQFLIQYYNGEERAKGNILERFSAQQFPDLHSELNLSSLELGDSALYFCASSPGTSIYEQYFGPGTRLTVT.

This chain uses TRBV5-4 with TRBJ2-3, with a possible D match to TRBD1 (5 bases). CDR1 is SGHNT and CDR2 is YYREEE in the germline V gene (reference sequence). The CDR3 loop spans 15 amino acids. The V gene lost 0 bases and the J gene lost 0 bases, with 8 bases spanning the gap. CDR3: CASSLGQTSTDTQYF. The CDR3 DNA follows: TGTGCCAGCAGCTTGGGACAGACTAGCACAGATACGCAGTATTTT.

The V call is TRBV9, the J call TRBJ2-1, with no clear D. Germline lookup yields CDR1 SGDLS and CDR2 YYNGEE. Trimming removed 5 bases from V and 6 bases from J, with 12 bases in between. The CDR3 has 13 amino acids. The CDR3 here is CASSPMRFNEQFF. As DNA, the CDR3 is TGTGCCAGCAGTCCTATGAGGTTCAATGAGCAGTTCTTC.

This clone was detected only once. The chain couples TRBV5-1 to TRBJ2-5; D gene unclear. The germline V gene encodes CDR1 SGHRS and CDR2 YFSETQ. V was trimmed by 2 bases and J by 1 base, leaving 12 bases between them. This CDR3 has 15 residues. The CDR3 DNA follows: TGCGCCAGCAGCTTCGGTAGTAGTGCCCAAGAGACCCAGTACTTC. It specifies CASSFGSSAQETQYF.

V gene TRBV30 combines with J gene TRBJ2-4, with TRBD1 matching over 7 bases. The J segment lost 1 base and the V segment lost 7 bases, leaving 7 bases of the junction unmatched. Per the germline V gene, CDR1 is GTSNPN and CDR2 is SVGIG (reference sequence). The CDR3 extends over 14 amino acids. CDR3 sequence: CAFDRAEAKNIQYF. In nucleotides, the CDR3 is TGTGCCTTTGACAGGGCGGAGGCCAAAAACATTCAGTACTTC.